This TCR beta chain was sequenced for a study of beta chain features in type 1 diabetes. The study reverse transcribed the entire isolated RNA, so it sequenced expressed TCRB transcripts. Read counts averaged around 4 million for samples of naive, central memory and regulatory T cells. Assay used: immunoSEQ multiplex PCR; TCRdb lists only in-frame clones, some missing. The data hold roughly 150,000 clones, with 11% observed a single time. Trimming left V 4 bases short and J 6 bases short, with 7 bases between. This CDR3 has 12 residues. The germline CDR1 and CDR2 sequences are MGHDK and SYGVNS. As concerns this clone: Its target is unknown.

Overall study findings and caveats: A PCR bias possibly favoring shorter templates would apply equally to patients and controls.

This rearrangement joins TRBV25-1 to TRBJ2-1; D may be TRBD1 (6 bases). This clonotype was obtained from a man between 18 and 35 years old in good health. Sequenced sample: central memory CD4+ T cells from blood. CDR3 coding DNA: TGTGCCAGCAGTGTACAGGGCAATGAGCAGTTCTTC. It translates to CASSVQGNEQFF.